The T cell receptor beta chain under discussion was sequenced for a study of cytomegalovirus exposure and HLA in healthy donors. General study points: Whilst most TCR sequences proved rare, a subset of public TCRs occurred across many donors. In a later analysis, CMV-associated beta chains were mostly HLA-associated, it appeared.

PCR involved 60 Vbeta and 13 Jbeta primers. Only in-frame clones appear in the TCRdb table, and some are missing; sequencing was by immunoSEQ multiplex PCR. The repertoire holds some 120,000 clones, with roughly 80% as singletons. V was pared by 6 bases and J by 5 bases, with 14 bases of the junction left unmatched. This CDR3 spans 15 amino acids. The germline CDR1 and CDR2 sequences are SQVTM and ANQGSEA. Remarks on this clone: The antigen is undetermined.

Material for sequencing was PBMCs. This clonotype was obtained from a man between 25 and 39 years old in good health and CMV-seropositive. This chain uses TRBV29-1 with TRBJ2-3; 7 bases fit TRBD2. DNA of the CDR3: TGCAGCGTCACGGTTGGCGGGAGAGCTGGAGATACGCAGTATTTT. Translating gives CSVTVGGRAGDTQYF.